This TCR beta chain was recovered during a study of vaccination effects on CD4 cells after COVID-19. Ahead of sequencing, the ViraFEST assay grew antigen-specific CD4+ T cells using viral peptide pools. When roughly eleven days of culture had elapsed, CD4+ T cells were isolated. Each participant was administered two doses of either the BNT162b2 or the mRNA-1273 vaccine. Data came from immunoSEQ multiplex PCR; TCRdb stores just in-frame clones and leaves some out. The table lists roughly 32,000 clones, about 70% of them singletons. Turning to this clone: Its target is unknown.

V lost 7 bases and J lost 3, with 13 bases in between. From germline, CDR1 is LNHDA and CDR2 SQIVND (reference sequence). The CDR3 totals 14 residues. The sequence was obtained from a human donor who received a COVID-19 vaccine. V is TRBV19 and J is TRBJ1-3; D call uncertain. The sample was CD4+ T cells from PBMCs cultured with HCoV-229E spike peptides, taken after COVID-19 vaccination. The CDR3 is CASKPTVDGNTIYF. CDR3 DNA sequence: TGTGCCAGTAAGCCGACGGTGGATGGAAACACCATATATTTT.